The 32 T cell receptor beta chains presented below share a single source sample, sequenced in a study of blood T cell repertoires in COVID-19. Clones were read by immunoSEQ multiplex PCR, and TCRdb kept only the in-frame ones, dropping some. The sample holds 200,000 to 250,000 clones, roughly four fifths seen once. The sequenced sample consisted of PBMCs or T cells enriched from blood (not recorded which). The receptors shown here come from a man in his forties who had recovered from COVID-19.

The J gene is TRBJ1-5, the V gene TRBV7-9, with a weak D call TRBD1 (6 bases). The CDR3 sequence is 16 residues long. Trimming removed 4 bases at V and 0 bases at J, with 13 bases between. CDR1 is SEHNR and CDR2 is FQNEAQ in the germline V gene (reference sequence). The CDR3 spells CASSYGQSYSNQPQHF. The CDR3 coding sequence is TGTGCCAGCAGCTACGGACAGAGTTATAGCAATCAGCCCCAGCATTTT.

The genes are TRBV7-9 and TRBJ2-7; 12 bases are shared with TRBD1. Germline trimming cut 5 bases from V and 6 bases from J; bases unmatched to any gene: 5. The CDR3 is 14 amino acids. Germline CDR1 and CDR2: SEHNR and FQNEAQ (reference sequence). CDR3 protein: CASSARDRGREQYF. For the CDR3, the DNA is TGTGCCAGCAGCGCCAGGGACAGGGGGCGCGAGCAGTACTTC.

The J gene is TRBJ2-7, the V gene TRBV6-5, with 10 positions matching TRBD1. Looked up from germline, CDR1 is MNHEY and CDR2 is SVGAGI. Losses at the gene ends were 0 bases for V and 6 bases for J; bases not matched to a gene: 8. The CDR3 sequence is 16 residues long. CDR3 amino acids: CASSYSMGTGDSEQYF. The CDR3 DNA is TGTGCCAGCAGTTACTCGATGGGGACAGGGGATAGCGAGCAGTACTTC.

This clone was seen a single time. This chain links TRBV29-1 with TRBJ1-2, with D unresolved. From germline, CDR1 is SQVTM and CDR2 ANQGSEA. Between the trimmed V and J ends, which lost 4 bases and 3 bases, there was a span of 6 bases. The CDR3 consists of 11 residues. Here the CDR3 DNA reads TGCAGCGTTGGTTCGGACTATGGCTACACCTTC. It specifies CSVGSDYGYTF.

The chain combines TRBV19 with TRBJ2-7; the D is unclear. Germline CDR1 LNHDA, CDR2 SQIVND (reference sequence). Trimming took 6 bases from V and 5 from J, leaving 11 bases between them. CDR3 length equals 12 residues. This CDR3 is CASSRLGDEQYF. CDR3 DNA: TGTGCCAGTAGCCGACTCGGCGACGAGCAGTACTTC. Supplemented by reference TRBV19 and TRBJ2-7, the full variable domain reads DGGITQSPKYLFRKEGQNVTLSCEQNLNHDAMYWYRQDPGQGLRLIYYSQIVNDFQKGDIAEGYSVSREKKESFPLTVTSAQKNPTAFYLCASSRLGDEQYFGPGTRLTVT.

Only a few counts were recorded for this clone. CDR3 sequence: CASSGQMIPGTGELFF. CDR3 coding DNA: TGTGCCAGCAGTGGCCAAATGATACCGGGGACCGGGGAGCTGTTTTTT. The V gene is TRBV2, the J gene TRBJ2-2; TRBD2 is a possible D gene (5 bases). The CDR3 runs to 16 residues. Trimming took off 4 bases at V and 5 bases at J, with 17 bases between the two ends. CDR1 is SNHLY and CDR2 is FYNNEI in the germline V gene.

The chain couples TRBV5-6 to TRBJ2-7; possibly TRBD1 for D (6 bases). The CDR3 is 15 residues long. V lost 4 bases to trimming and J lost 4 bases, with 18 bases between them. The germline gives CDR1 SGHDT, CDR2 YYEEEE. Written as DNA, the CDR3 is TGTGCCAGCAGCGCCGGACCCAGGGGCGGTTACGAGCAGTACTTC. Translation: CASSAGPRGGYEQYF.

The chain combines TRBV20-1 with TRBJ2-7, with 11 positions matching TRBD2. Germline V gene lookup returns CDR1 DFQATT and CDR2 SNEGSKA (reference sequence). CDR3 length: 14 amino acids. V shed 3 bases and J 4 bases; nucleotides not matched to a gene: 5. As DNA, the CDR3 is TGCAGTGCTAGTGGGGTAGCGGGAGGGTACGAGCAGTACTTC. Translated: CSASGVAGGYEQYF.

This chain connects TRBV7-2 to TRBJ1-3; D unclear. Trimming shortened V by 5 bases and J by 0 bases, and 11 bases separated the two germline ends. CDR1 SGHTA and CDR2 FQGNSA come from the germline V gene. The CDR3 contains 15 residues. As DNA, the CDR3 is TGTGCCAGCAGCCTGAGGGAGAGCTCTGGAAACACCATATATTTT. It translates to CASSLRESSGNTIYF.

The chain is built from TRBV10-3 and TRBJ1-3; TRBD1 might be the D (5 bases). Trimming removed 4 bases at V and 5 bases at J, with 15 bases between. The germline V gene has CDR1 ENHRY and CDR2 SYGVKD. The CDR3 consists of 15 residues. CDR3 bases: TGTGCCATCAGTGCTGGACACCAAAATCGAAACACCATATATTTT. This encodes CAISAGHQNRNTIYF.

The chain is built from TRBV30 and TRBJ1-5, with D perhaps TRBD1 (5 bases). This CDR3 region has 20 residues. V gave up 0 bases and J gave up 6 bases, with 30 bases separating them. Germline V gene data show CDR1 as GTSNPN and CDR2 as SVGIG (reference sequence). CDR3 coding DNA: TGTGCCTGGAGTGTACGGTTCGGTTATCCATCGGGGGGTGTCGGTCAGCCCCAGCATTTT. It codes for CAWSVRFGYPSGGVGQPQHF.

The chain recombines TRBV7-9 with TRBJ1-2, with 7 bases aligning to TRBD1. The CDR3 runs 16 residues. CDR1 and CDR2 (germline): SEHNR, FQNEAQ (reference sequence). The ends lost 9 bases at V and 2 bases at J; junction bases unmatched: 15. DNA for the CDR3: TGTGCCAGTAGCGATTTGGGGACAGCAGAAAACTATGGCTACACCTTC. Its translation: CASSDLGTAENYGYTF.

The rearrangement links TRBV6-5 to TRBJ1-5, with a tentative D call TRBD1 (6 bases). Between the trimmed V and J ends, which lost 8 bases and 5 bases, there was a span of 10 bases. The CDR3 loop spans 12 amino acids. Germline loops: CDR1 MNHEY, CDR2 SVGAGI. CDR3 in DNA: TGTGCCAGCGGACAGAGAGATCAGCCCCAGCATTTT. It yields the protein CASGQRDQPQHF.

The chain is built from TRBV11-3 and TRBJ2-1, with D uncertain. Trimming removed 2 bases at V and 6 bases at J, with 5 bases between. Germline V gives CDR1 SGHNT, CDR2 YENEEA. The CDR3 consists of 12 residues. The CDR3: CASSLSGNEQFF. CDR3 nucleotides: TGTGCCAGCAGCTTATCGGGCAATGAGCAGTTCTTC. Combining the CDR3 with reference TRBV11-3 and TRBJ2-1 gives the whole variable domain EAGVVQSPRYKIIEKKQPVAFWCNPISGHNTLYWYLQNLGQGPELLIRYENEEAVDDSQLPKDRFSAERLKGVDSTLKIQPAELGDSAVYLCASSLSGNEQFFGPGTRLTVL.

CDR3 protein: CASSPHEEFNTEAFF. The CDR3 DNA reads as TGTGCCAGCAGCCCCCACGAGGAGTTTAACACTGAAGCTTTCTTT. The chain uses TRBV9 and TRBJ1-1; no clear D. Germline V CDR1 and CDR2: SGDLS, YYNGEE. CDR3 length: 15 amino acids. V lost 4 bases to trimming and J lost 2 bases, with 15 bases between them.

The chain has TRBV7-9 and TRBJ1-2, with 7 bases fitting TRBD1. Germline CDR1 reads SEHNR; CDR2 reads FQNEAQ (reference sequence). J was trimmed by 3 bases and V by 3 bases; bases with no gene match: 7. This CDR3 has 15 amino acids. CDR3 residues: CASSFASDRYYGYTF. The DNA of the CDR3 is TGTGCCAGCAGCTTCGCCTCGGACAGGTACTATGGCTACACCTTC. The variable domain in full, with the rest retrieved from reference TRBV7-9 and TRBJ1-2, is DTGVSQNPRHKITKRGQNVTFRCDPISEHNRLYWYRQTLGQGPEFLTYFQNEAQLEKSRLLSDRFSAERPKGSFSTLEIQRTEQGDSAMYLCASSFASDRYYGYTFGSGTRLTVV.

The gene calls are TRBV7-9 and TRBJ1-6; D remains unclear. CDR3 length: 13 residues. Germline CDR1 is SEHNR and CDR2 is FQNEAQ (reference sequence). With 8 bases removed from V and 8 bases from J, the gap between germline ends came to 13 bases. CDR3 nucleotides: TGTGCCAGCGGTTCCTCAGGATATTCACCCCTCCACTTT. Translated: CASGSSGYSPLHF. The full variable domain, its missing parts supplied by reference TRBV7-9 and TRBJ1-6, is DTGVSQNPRHKITKRGQNVTFRCDPISEHNRLYWYRQTLGQGPEFLTYFQNEAQLEKSRLLSDRFSAERPKGSFSTLEIQRTEQGDSAMYLCASGSSGYSPLHFGNGTRLTVT.

The chain couples TRBV5-1 to TRBJ1-4, with 8 bases lining up with TRBD1. Trimming cost V 3 bases and J 8 bases; bases outside gene matches: 15. This CDR3 region has 17 residues. Looked up from germline, CDR1 is SGHRS and CDR2 is YFSETQ. The CDR3 spells CASSSGGRNARGEKLFF. The CDR3 DNA reads as TGCGCCAGCAGCTCAGGGGGCCGAAATGCCAGGGGGGAAAAACTGTTTTTT. The full variable domain, completed using reference TRBV5-1 and TRBJ1-4, is KAGVTQTPRYLIKTRGQQVTLSCSPISGHRSVSWYQQTPGQGLQFLFEYFSETQRNKGNFPGRFSGRQFSNSRSEMNVSTLELGDSALYLCASSSGGRNARGEKLFFGSGTQLSVL.

CDR3 DNA: TGTGCCAGCAGTCTAGGTGGAGGGTACGAGCAGTACTTC. Translating it yields CASSLGGGYEQYF. The J gene is TRBJ2-7, the V gene TRBV28; tentatively, D is TRBD2 (6 bases). The CDR3 totals 13 residues. The germline V gene encodes CDR1 MDHEN and CDR2 SYDVKM. The V end was cut by 5 bases, the J end by 4 bases, with 12 bases between.

The chain employs TRBV12-5 and TRBJ2-7; D is possibly TRBD1 (5 bases). V lost 1 base and J lost 5, with 12 bases in between. CDR3 length: 14 amino acids. Looked up from germline, CDR1 is LGHNT and CDR2 is FRNRAP. The CDR3 loop is CASGLDSGPNEQYF. Here the CDR3 DNA reads TGTGCTAGTGGTTTGGATTCAGGGCCCAACGAGCAGTACTTC.

This chain joins TRBV29-1 and TRBJ1-4; maybe TRBD1 (6 bases). The V and J ends lost 0 bases and 7 bases respectively, with 15 bases between them. The germline CDR1 and CDR2 sequences are SQVTM and ANQGSEA. CDR3 length: 15 amino acids. In nucleotides, the CDR3 is TGCAGCGTTGAAGAGAGGAGCAGGGGAATTGAAAAACTGTTTTTT. Translated, it gives CSVEERSRGIEKLFF.

The chain employs TRBV2 and TRBJ1-6; a weak D match, TRBD1 (6 bases). The germline gives CDR1 SNHLY, CDR2 FYNNEI. The CDR3 spans 14 residues. V shed 5 bases and J shed 4 bases, with 9 bases lying between them. The CDR3 DNA follows: TGTGCCAGCAGTCCCAGGGGTTATAATTCACCCCTCCACTTT. This codes for CASSPRGYNSPLHF.

In its sample, this clone was seen once. The chain recombines TRBV12-3 or TRBV12-4 with TRBJ1-3, with D perhaps TRBD1 (6 bases). This CDR3 spans 13 amino acids. V dropped 11 bases and J dropped 0 bases, with 11 bases sitting between them. This CDR3 is CALPGVSGNTIYF. The CDR3 DNA reads TGTGCCCTCCCAGGGGTCTCTGGAAACACCATATATTTT.

This clone was recorded a few times. V usage is TRBV2 and J usage is TRBJ2-4; 14 positions agree with TRBD2. Germline trimming cut 3 bases from V and 1 base from J; bases unmatched to any gene: 5. CDR3 size: 18 residues. CDR1 is SNHLY and CDR2 is FYNNEI in the germline V gene. DNA of the CDR3: TGTGCCAGCAGTGAGGGGACTAGCGGGAGTGCGGCCAAAAACATTCAGTACTTC. Residues: CASSEGTSGSAAKNIQYF.

This sequence joins TRBV6-4 and TRBJ1-1; D gene ambiguous. The germline gives CDR1 MRHNA, CDR2 SNTAGT. The CDR3 contains 15 residues. With 5 bases removed from V and 0 bases from J, the gap between germline ends came to 13 bases. The CDR3 loop reads CASSPLPNMNTEAFF. The CDR3, as DNA: TGTGCCAGCAGTCCTCTCCCGAACATGAACACTGAAGCTTTCTTT.

This chain joins TRBV7-3 and TRBJ2-1, with D unresolved. V lost 1 base to trimming and J lost 6 bases, with 4 bases between them. Germline V gene data show CDR1 as SGHTA and CDR2 as FQGTGA. The CDR3 consists of 12 residues. The CDR3 region has the DNA TGTGCCAGCAGCTTAAACTCCAATGAGCAGTTCTTC. Translated: CASSLNSNEQFF. Supplemented by reference TRBV7-3 and TRBJ2-1, the full variable domain reads GAGVSQTPSNKVTEKGKYVELRCDPISGHTALYWYRQSLGQGPEFLIYFQGTGAADDSGLPNDRFFAVRPEGSVSTLKIQRTERGDSAVYLCASSLNSNEQFFGPGTRLTVL.

In the case of this clone: Other DNA sequences within the sample encode an identical CDR3. The genes are TRBV5-1 and TRBJ2-7; 8 bases map to TRBD1. The CDR3 has 14 amino acids. J was trimmed by 7 bases and V by 1 base; bases with no gene match: 7. From germline, CDR1 is SGHRS and CDR2 YFSETQ. The CDR3 DNA sequence: TGCGCCAGCAGCTTGAGGCAGGGGGCAGGGGAGCAGTACTTC. Translation gives CASSLRQGAGEQYF.

The chain recombines TRBV5-1 with TRBJ2-1; D perhaps matches TRBD2 (6 bases). Germline lookup yields CDR1 SGHRS and CDR2 YFSETQ. The V end lost 0 bases, the J end lost 3 bases, and 7 bases lay between the germline ends. This CDR3 is built from 14 residues. CDR3 sequence (DNA): TGCGCCAGCAGCTTGGAAGCGGGCTACAATGAGCAGTTCTTC. It codes for CASSLEAGYNEQFF.

This chain connects TRBV2 to TRBJ1-6; D possibly corresponds to TRBD1 (6 bases). CDR1 is SNHLY, CDR2 FYNNEI, per germline. Trimming removed 4 bases from V and 10 bases from J, with 17 bases in between. The CDR3 covers 15 residues. The CDR3 spells CASSGAGQSGSPLHF. The CDR3 nucleotides are TGTGCCAGCAGTGGGGCAGGACAGTCTGGCTCACCCCTCCACTTT.

The chain recombines TRBV18 with TRBJ2-7; 10 nucleotides match TRBD1. This CDR3 contains 13 residues. V shed 7 bases and J 3 bases; nucleotides not matched to a gene: 3. Germline CDR1 is KGHSH and CDR2 is LQKENI. This chain's CDR3 is CASFGQGVYEQYF. Here the CDR3 DNA reads TGTGCCAGCTTCGGACAGGGGGTCTACGAGCAGTACTTC.

V is TRBV7-3 and J is TRBJ2-1; weak D call: TRBD2 (6 bases). V lost 5 bases and J lost 4, with 15 bases in between. This CDR3 has 15 amino acids. Germline CDR1 reads SGHTA; CDR2 reads FQGTGA. The CDR3 loop is CASSPSAGQYNEQFF. The CDR3 region has the DNA TGTGCCAGCAGCCCCAGTGCGGGGCAATACAATGAGCAGTTCTTC.

The gene calls are TRBV14 and TRBJ1-1; TRBD1 aligns across 9 bases. V shed 5 bases, J shed 3 bases, and the junction held 10 bases outside the gene matches. From germline, CDR1 is SGHDN and CDR2 FVKESK. The CDR3 extends over 16 amino acids. CDR3 DNA sequence: TGTGCCAGCAGCTACCGGGACAGGGTGGGGGACACTGAAGCTTTCTTT. As protein: CASSYRDRVGDTEAFF.